This is a list of T cell receptor beta chains from one sample in a study of OX40 agonist ivuxolimab in advanced cancers. Data came from immunoSEQ multiplex PCR; TCRdb stores just in-frame clones and leaves some out. The sample consists of 52,000 or so clones, nearly 90% of them appearing once. The starting material was CD4+ or CD8+ T cells sorted from blood, obtained in a trial of the OX40 agonist ivuxolimab. The receptors shown here come from an adult with an advanced solid tumor such as melanoma, head and neck, liver or kidney cancer. The CDR3 runs from the conserved cysteine through the conserved F or W. D genes are given only for firm matches. A row's size may be missing; if present it is once, few, many or a size class.

d_call	clone_size	v_call	j_call	cdr3_nt	cdr3_aa
NA	NA	TRBV9	TRBJ1-2	TGTGCCAGCAGTGACCGTCAGATTAACTATGGCTACACCTTC	CASSDRQINYGYTF
NA	NA	TRBV13	TRBJ2-5	TGTGCCAGCAGCTTAAGGCGGTACCAAGAGACCCAGTACTTC	CASSLRRYQETQYF
NA	NA	TRBV7-2	TRBJ1-2	TGTGCCAGCAGCGAGGGACTTCTAGAGGGCTATGGCTACACCTTC	CASSEGLLEGYGYTF
TRBD1	NA	TRBV7-9	TRBJ2-7	TGTGCCAGCAGCTCGACGACAGGGAACGTTAACGAGCAGTACTTC	CASSSTTGNVNEQYF
NA	NA	TRBV28	TRBJ2-1	TGTGCCAGCAGACCCCTCGCGACGTCGAATGAGCAGTTCTTC	CASRPLATSNEQFF
NA	NA	TRBV4-3	TRBJ2-7	TGCGCCAGCAGCCAAGCCTGGGCAGGCGGAATCTCCTACGAGCAGTACTTC	CASSQAWAGGISYEQYF
NA	NA	TRBV28	TRBJ2-3	TGTGCCAGCAGTTTTAGAGCGGTTGGGGATACGCAGTATTTT	CASSFRAVGDTQYF
NA	NA	TRBV6-5	TRBJ2-3	TGTGCCAGCAGTTACGGGCTAGCGCCAGATACGCAGTATTTT	CASSYGLAPDTQYF
NA	NA	TRBV4-1	TRBJ2-5	TGCGCCAGCAGCCAAGTGGCGTTCGAGGAGACCCAGTACTTC	CASSQVAFEETQYF
NA	NA	TRBV7-9	TRBJ1-1	TGTGCCAGCAGCTTCCCGGGCCACACTGAAGCTTTCTTT	CASSFPGHTEAFF
TRBD1	NA	TRBV4-3	TRBJ1-1	TGCGCCAGCAGCCAAGATCCCCTCCAGGGGGCCTCTGAAGCTTTCTTT	CASSQDPLQGASEAFF
TRBD1	NA	TRBV7-7	TRBJ2-5	TGTGCCAGCAGTCAGGGACAGGGCCTCCAAGAGACCCAGTACTTC	CASSQGQGLQETQYF
NA	NA	TRBV6-6	TRBJ2-3	TGTGCCAGCAGCTCCCCGGACGGGTCCGACCGGACGCAGTATTTT	CASSSPDGSDRTQYF
TRBD2	NA	TRBV7-2	TRBJ2-3	TGTGCCAGCAGCCCTAGCGGAATCAGCACAGATACGCAGTATTTT	CASSPSGISTDTQYF
TRBD2	few	TRBV6-5	TRBJ2-7	TGTGCCAGCAGTTACTCGAGTAGCGGGAGATCCTACGAGCAGTACTTC	CASSYSSSGRSYEQYF
TRBD2	NA	TRBV9	TRBJ2-1	TGTGCCAGCAGCGTAGGGCTAGCGGAGTACAATGAGCAGTTCTTC	CASSVGLAEYNEQFF
TRBD2	NA	TRBV28	TRBJ2-3	TGTGCCAGCAGTCCGGGGACTACCAGCACAGATACGCAGTATTTT	CASSPGTTSTDTQYF
NA	NA	TRBV19	TRBJ2-2	TGTGCCAGTAGTGCCCTGCCAGGAATATCAGGGGAGCTGTTTTTT	CASSALPGISGELFF
TRBD1	NA	TRBV27	TRBJ2-3	TGTGCCAGCAGTTTTGGGACAGGGGGAAGAGATACGCAGTATTTT	CASSFGTGGRDTQYF
NA	NA	TRBV5-4	TRBJ2-1	TGTGCCAGCAGCTTAGCCCTGGGAGGAGGGAATGAGCAGTTCTTC	CASSLALGGGNEQFF
NA	NA	TRBV25-1	TRBJ2-2	TGTGCCAGCAGTATAGGGTATATCGGGGAGCTGTTTTTT	CASSIGYIGELFF
TRBD2	NA	TRBV7-2	TRBJ2-1	TGTGCCAGCAGCTCGATAGCGGGAGGTATTTACAATGAGCAGTTCTTC	CASSSIAGGIYNEQFF
NA	NA	TRBV27	TRBJ2-1	TGTGCCAGCTCCTGGACCGCAAACAATGAGCAGTTCTTC	CASSWTANNEQFF
TRBD2	NA	TRBV27	TRBJ2-1	TGTGCCAGCAGTCCGTGGACTAGCGGGATTCCCCATGAGCAGTTCTTC	CASSPWTSGIPHEQFF
NA	NA	TRBV6-1	TRBJ1-2	TGTGCCAGCAGTGACAGCCCAATTGGCTACACCTTC	CASSDSPIGYTF
NA	NA	TRBV7-2	TRBJ2-3	TGTGCCAGCAGCGACCGCATCAGCACAGATACGCAGTATTTT	CASSDRISTDTQYF
NA	NA	TRBV5-1	TRBJ1-2	TGCGCCAGCAGCTTGGAGGTCAGGGTTGACTATGGCTACACCTTC	CASSLEVRVDYGYTF
TRBD1	NA	TRBV9	TRBJ2-3	TGTGCCAGCAGCGTTTGGGACAGTAGCACAGATACGCAGTATTTT	CASSVWDSSTDTQYF
NA	NA	TRBV11-2	TRBJ2-1	TGTGCCAGCAGCCAGTGGGACGGAATCAATGAGCAGTTCTTC	CASSQWDGINEQFF
NA	NA	TRBV4-1	TRBJ1-1	TGCGCCAGCAGCCAAGACGGCGGGGGGGTGATCACTGAAGCTTTCTTT	CASSQDGGGVITEAFF
NA	NA	TRBV7-9	TRBJ1-3	TGTGCCAGCAAAGGGCCAACTGGAAACACCATATATTTT	CASKGPTGNTIYF